Following are 9 T cell receptor beta chains from one sample sequenced in a study of shared clonotypes between healthy human individuals (TCRdb year 2020). Library method: the immunoSEQ multiplex PCR assay. Imported from immuneACCESS, the table was reduced by TCRdb to in-frame sequences with V and J called. These copies leave out some clones; in studies compared against another copy, an unresolved V gene accounts for under half, and the cause of the remainder is not known. This sample is represented by some 2,500,000 clones; around 92% of them were singletons. The leading ten clones occupy 0.37% of the sample. Sequenced material: naive CD4+ T cells from PBMCs. Explained via the paper, the cell subset or site label denotes: CD45RA+ positively selected. These receptors all stem from a young man in good health. Some clones in this sample may be carry-over from other donors' samples.

A note on this clone: Distinct nucleotide sequences in the sample also encode this CDR3. DNA for the CDR3: TGTGCCAGCAGTGAAGCCACGAGTTACAATGAGCAGTTCTTC. It encodes CASSEATSYNEQFF. The rearrangement joins TRBV2 to TRBJ2-1; no reliable D call. Per the germline V gene, CDR1 is SNHLY and CDR2 is FYNNEI. Between the trimmed V and J ends, which lost 0 bases and 4 bases, there was a span of 7 bases. This CDR3 is 14 amino acids long.

Remarks on this clone: Other DNA variants within this sample encode the same CDR3. The V gene is TRBV18, the J gene TRBJ1-2, with a possible D match to TRBD1 (5 bases). CDR3 length: 13 amino acids. Germline assignment: CDR1 KGHSH and CDR2 LQKENI. The V end lost 3 bases, the J end lost 3 bases, and 8 bases lay between the germline ends. CDR3 nucleotides: TGTGCCAGCTCACCTCAGGGTGACTATGGCTACACCTTC. Its translation is CASSPQGDYGYTF.

This chain links TRBV4-1 with TRBJ1-5; D unresolved. The CDR3 totals 14 residues. Between the trimmed V and J ends, which lost 4 bases and 2 bases, there was a span of 9 bases. Germline V gene sequence: CDR1 MGHRA, CDR2 YSYEKL. CDR3 sequence: CASSRGTGNQPQHF. The CDR3 DNA sequence: TGCGCCAGCAGCCGGGGAACGGGCAATCAGCCCCAGCATTTT.

The chain joins TRBV7-9 to TRBJ2-3, with a tentative D call TRBD2 (6 bases). This CDR3 is built from 16 residues. Deletions cut 2 bases from V and 0 bases from J, with 12 bases between. Per the germline V gene, CDR1 is SEHNR and CDR2 is FQNEAQ (reference sequence). This chain's CDR3 is CASSLWLALSTDTQYF. The DNA of the CDR3 is TGTGCCAGCAGCTTATGGCTAGCGCTTAGCACAGATACGCAGTATTTT.

This clone came up a few times. The identical CDR3 is also encoded by other nucleotide sequences in the sample. J is TRBJ1-1 and V is TRBV28, with D tentatively TRBD1 (5 bases). Germline V gene lookup returns CDR1 MDHEN and CDR2 SYDVKM. The V gene lost 6 bases and the J gene lost 0 bases, with 11 bases spanning the gap. The CDR3 is made up of 14 amino acids. DNA for the CDR3: TGTGCCAGCAGCAGTCGGGGCCTGAACACTGAAGCTTTCTTT. Amino acid sequence: CASSSRGLNTEAFF. The complete variable domain, with remaining parts taken from reference TRBV28 and TRBJ1-1, reads DVKVTQSSRYLVKRTGEKVFLECVQDMDHENMFWYRQDPGLGLRLIYFSYDVKMKEKGDIPEGYSVSREKKERFSLILESASTNQTSMYLCASSSRGLNTEAFFGQGTRLTVV.

The sample holds one count of this clone. The V and J genes are TRBV5-1 and TRBJ2-1; D gene unclear. Germline CDR1 and CDR2: SGHRS and YFSETQ. Deletions cut 1 base from V and 4 bases from J, with 15 bases between. The CDR3 consists of 16 residues. CDR3 amino acids: CASSLTGPRAYNEQFF. The CDR3, as DNA: TGCGCCAGCAGCTTGACCGGTCCTAGGGCATACAATGAGCAGTTCTTC.

In this sample, this clone turned up once. This rearrangement joins TRBV9 to TRBJ2-2; D gene ambiguous. V was cut by 4 bases and J by 7 bases, with 11 bases left in between. The CDR3 totals 13 residues. CDR1 and CDR2 from the germline V gene are SGDLS and YYNGEE. CDR3 nucleotides: TGTGCCAGCAGCCCCCAACTGGTCGGGGAGCTGTTTTTT. Translated: CASSPQLVGELFF. Looking up the rest from reference TRBV9 and TRBJ2-2 gives the full variable domain: DSGVTQTPKHLITATGQRVTLRCSPRSGDLSVYWYQQSLDQGLQFLIQYYNGEERAKGNILERFSAQQFPDLHSELNLSSLELGDSALYFCASSPQLVGELFFGEGSRLTVL.

About this clone: Other DNA sequences within the sample encode an identical CDR3. The rearrangement links TRBV9 to TRBJ2-3, with D maybe TRBD2 (5 bases). The CDR3 is made up of 14 amino acids. V lost 2 bases and J 0 bases, leaving 7 bases between the germline ends. The germline CDR1 and CDR2 sequences are SGDLS and YYNGEE. In nucleotides, the CDR3 is TGTGCCAGCAGCGTGAGCGGCAGCACAGATACGCAGTATTTT. It specifies CASSVSGSTDTQYF.

About this clone itself: In the same sample, other DNA sequences code for this CDR3. The J gene is TRBJ2-4, the V gene TRBV2; D is undetermined. Germline CDR1 is SNHLY and CDR2 is FYNNEI. CDR3 length: 11 residues. Trimming took 5 bases from V and 5 from J, leaving 4 bases between them. Here the CDR3 reads CASSTENIQYF. The CDR3 nucleotides read TGTGCCAGCAGTACTGAAAACATTCAGTACTTC.